The 8 T cell receptor beta chains presented below share a single source sample, sequenced in a study of cytomegalovirus exposure and HLA in healthy donors. PCR used 60 Vbeta primers and 13 Jbeta primers. The table came from immunoSEQ multiplex PCR; TCRdb's copy has only in-frame clones and leaves some out. The top ten clones hold under 2.5% of a sample with more than 130,000 clones, around 77% of them seen once. The sequencing sample was made of PBMCs. The receptors originated from a man aged 25-45 years in good health and CMV-seronegative.

In its sample, this clone was seen a few times. J is TRBJ1-1 and V is TRBV30; D is uncertain. Germline V gene sequence: CDR1 GTSNPN, CDR2 SVGIG (reference sequence). The CDR3 is 12 residues long. Trimming cost V 5 bases and J 4 bases, with 11 bases left between them. CDR3 DNA: TGTGCCTGGTCCCCGGTGCTCACTGAAGCTTTCTTT. This codes for CAWSPVLTEAFF.

The genes are TRBV28 and TRBJ2-7; TRBD1 matches at 10 bases. V trimming: 6 bases; J trimming: 3 bases; junction bases outside the gene matches: 8. Looked up from germline, CDR1 is MDHEN and CDR2 is SYDVKM. The CDR3 length is 15 residues. CDR3 sequence reads: CASSTSGTGVYEQYF. CDR3 nucleotide sequence: TGTGCCAGCAGCACATCCGGGACAGGGGTCTACGAGCAGTACTTC.

This clone was seen more than once but under ten times. The rearrangement links TRBV5-4 to TRBJ2-2; 7 bases map to TRBD1. V was clipped by 0 bases and J by 0 bases; unmatched bases: 5. The germline V gene encodes CDR1 SGHNT and CDR2 YYREEE (reference sequence). The CDR3 runs 17 residues. The CDR3 protein is CASSLGGTASNTGELFF. CDR3 bases: TGTGCCAGCAGCTTGGGGGGGACAGCTTCGAACACCGGGGAGCTGTTTTTT.

This clone was detected only a few times. The V call is TRBV6-1, the J call TRBJ2-2; perhaps TRBD1 as D (6 bases). Germline V gene lookup returns CDR1 MNHNS and CDR2 SASEGT. This CDR3 spans 16 amino acids. The V end was cut by 2 bases, the J end by 2 bases, with 12 bases between. The CDR3 DNA reads TGTGCCAGCAGTGAATGGCCCAGGGGCAACACCGGGGAGCTGTTTTTT. This codes for CASSEWPRGNTGELFF.

V is TRBV19 and J is TRBJ1-1; TRBD1 matches at 7 bases. V shed 6 bases and J 1 base; nucleotides not matched to a gene: 2. From germline, CDR1 is LNHDA and CDR2 SQIVND (reference sequence). CDR3 length: 13 amino acids. The CDR3 DNA reads as TGTGCCAGTAGACAGGGGCGGAACACTGAAGCTTTCTTT. Amino acid sequence: CASRQGRNTEAFF.

The CDR3 reads CASSPLGGERTDTQYF. CDR3 bases: TGTGCCAGTAGTCCCCTGGGGGGGGAGCGCACAGATACGCAGTATTTT. The chain is built from TRBV19 and TRBJ2-3, with 7 nucleotides matching TRBD2. Trimming at V came to 5 bases and at J to 1 base, leaving 9 bases not matched to a gene. From germline, CDR1 is LNHDA and CDR2 SQIVND (reference sequence). CDR3 length: 16 amino acids.

The chain couples TRBV7-6 to TRBJ2-1; 8 positions match TRBD1. CDR1 and CDR2 from the germline V gene are SGHVS and FNYEAQ. V was pared by 5 bases and J by 7 bases, with 7 bases of the junction left unmatched. The CDR3 extends over 14 amino acids. CDR3 DNA sequence: TGTGCCAGCAGCCTCTGGACAGGGTTAAATGAGCAGTTCTTC. This gives the protein CASSLWTGLNEQFF. The full variable domain, with the rest looked up from reference TRBV7-6 and TRBJ2-1, is GAGVSQSPRYKVTKRGQDVALRCDPISGHVSLYWYRQALGQGPEFLTYFNYEAQQDKSGLPNDRFSAERPEGSISTLTIQRTEQRDSAMYRCASSLWTGLNEQFFGPGTRLTVL.

The chain has TRBV4-2 and TRBJ1-3, with no clear D. The germline CDR1 and CDR2 sequences are LGHNA and YNFKEQ. The CDR3 is 16 residues long. The V and J ends lost 0 bases and 0 bases respectively, with 9 bases between them. The CDR3 loop reads CASSQDLLRSGNTIYF. As DNA, the CDR3 is TGTGCCAGCAGCCAAGACCTCCTTCGCTCTGGAAACACCATATATTTT.